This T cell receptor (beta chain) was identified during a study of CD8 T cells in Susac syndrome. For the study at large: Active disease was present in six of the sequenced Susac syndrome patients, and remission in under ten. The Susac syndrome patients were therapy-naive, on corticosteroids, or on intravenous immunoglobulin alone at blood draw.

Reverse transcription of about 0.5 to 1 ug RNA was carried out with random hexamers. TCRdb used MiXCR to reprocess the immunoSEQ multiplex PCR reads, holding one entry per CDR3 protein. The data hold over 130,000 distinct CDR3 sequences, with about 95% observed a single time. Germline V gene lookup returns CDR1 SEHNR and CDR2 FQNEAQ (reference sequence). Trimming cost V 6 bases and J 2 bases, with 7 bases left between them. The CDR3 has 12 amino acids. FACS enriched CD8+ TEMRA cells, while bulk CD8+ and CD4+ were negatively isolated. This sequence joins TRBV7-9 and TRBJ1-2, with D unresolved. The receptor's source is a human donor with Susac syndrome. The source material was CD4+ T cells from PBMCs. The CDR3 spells CASRGGNYGYTF. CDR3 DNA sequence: TGTGCCAGCAGGGGAGGAAACTATGGCTACACCTTC.